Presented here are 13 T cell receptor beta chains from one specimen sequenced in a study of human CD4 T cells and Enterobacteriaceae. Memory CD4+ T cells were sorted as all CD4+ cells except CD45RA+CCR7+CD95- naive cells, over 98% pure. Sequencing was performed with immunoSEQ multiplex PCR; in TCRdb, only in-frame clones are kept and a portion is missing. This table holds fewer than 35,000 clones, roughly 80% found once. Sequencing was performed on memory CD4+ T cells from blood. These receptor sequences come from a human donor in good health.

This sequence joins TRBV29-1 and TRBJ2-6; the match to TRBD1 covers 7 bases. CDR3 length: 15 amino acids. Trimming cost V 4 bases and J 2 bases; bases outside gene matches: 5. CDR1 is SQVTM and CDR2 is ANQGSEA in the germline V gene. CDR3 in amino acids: CSVASTGTGANVLTF. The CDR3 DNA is TGCAGCGTTGCCTCGACAGGGACTGGGGCCAACGTCCTGACTTTC.

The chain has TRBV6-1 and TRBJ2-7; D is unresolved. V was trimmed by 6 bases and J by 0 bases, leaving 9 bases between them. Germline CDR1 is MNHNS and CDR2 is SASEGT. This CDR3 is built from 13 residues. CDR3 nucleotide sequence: TGTGCCAGCAGGAGAGACAACTCCTACGAGCAGTACTTC. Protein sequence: CASRRDNSYEQYF.

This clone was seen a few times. This CDR3 is CASSVSGEGEQYF. CDR3 sequence (DNA): TGTGCCAGCAGCGTTTCTGGGGAGGGGGAGCAGTACTTC. This rearrangement joins TRBV9 to TRBJ2-7; 7 nucleotides align to TRBD2. Germline values: CDR1 SGDLS, CDR2 YYNGEE. The CDR3 totals 13 residues. After removal of 2 bases from V and 7 bases from J, the junction contained 6 bases not matched to a gene.

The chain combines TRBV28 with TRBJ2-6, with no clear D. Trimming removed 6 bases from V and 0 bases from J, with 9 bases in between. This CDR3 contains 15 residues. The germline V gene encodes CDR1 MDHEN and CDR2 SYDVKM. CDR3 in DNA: TGTGCCAGCAGGCCTCGGACCTCTGGGGCCAACGTCCTGACTTTC. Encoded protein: CASRPRTSGANVLTF.

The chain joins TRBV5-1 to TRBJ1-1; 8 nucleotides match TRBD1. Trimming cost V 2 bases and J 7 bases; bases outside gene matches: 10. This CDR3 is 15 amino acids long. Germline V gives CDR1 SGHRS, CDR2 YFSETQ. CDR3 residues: CASSLLHGTGLEAFF. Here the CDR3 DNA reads TGCGCCAGCAGCTTACTGCATGGGACAGGACTTGAAGCTTTCTTT.

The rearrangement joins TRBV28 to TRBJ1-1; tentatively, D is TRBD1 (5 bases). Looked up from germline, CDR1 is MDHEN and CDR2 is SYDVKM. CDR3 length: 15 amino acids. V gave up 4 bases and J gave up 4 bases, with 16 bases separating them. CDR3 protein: CASSSPTDRTTEAFF. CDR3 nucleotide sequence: TGTGCCAGCAGTTCCCCGACAGATAGGACCACTGAAGCTTTCTTT.

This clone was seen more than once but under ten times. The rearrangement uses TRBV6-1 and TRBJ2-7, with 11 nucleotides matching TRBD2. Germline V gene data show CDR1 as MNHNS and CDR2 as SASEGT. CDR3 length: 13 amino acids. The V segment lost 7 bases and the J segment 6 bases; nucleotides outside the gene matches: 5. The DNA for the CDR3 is TGTGCCAGCATCAGGCTAGCGGGAGGCGAGCAGTACTTC. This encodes CASIRLAGGEQYF.

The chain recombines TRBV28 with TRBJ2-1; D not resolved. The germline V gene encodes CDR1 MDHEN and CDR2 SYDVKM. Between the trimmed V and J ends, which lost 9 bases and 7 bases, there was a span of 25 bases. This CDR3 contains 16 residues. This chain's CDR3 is CASDSKRFLLGNEQFF. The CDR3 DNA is TGTGCCAGTGACTCCAAAAGGTTCCTTCTAGGGAATGAGCAGTTCTTC.

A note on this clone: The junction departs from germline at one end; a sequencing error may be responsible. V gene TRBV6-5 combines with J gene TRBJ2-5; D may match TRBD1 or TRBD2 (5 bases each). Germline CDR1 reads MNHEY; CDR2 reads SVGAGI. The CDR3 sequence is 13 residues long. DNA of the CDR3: TGTGTCAGCAGTGGGACCTCCCGGTCGGCCCAGTACTTC. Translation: CVSSGTSRSAQYF.

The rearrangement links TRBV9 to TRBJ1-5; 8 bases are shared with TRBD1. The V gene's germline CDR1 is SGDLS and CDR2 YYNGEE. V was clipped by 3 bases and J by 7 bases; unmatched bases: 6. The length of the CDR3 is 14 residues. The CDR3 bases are TGTGCCAGCAGCGCCGGCGACAGGGGCCAGCCCCAGCATTTT. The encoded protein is CASSAGDRGQPQHF.

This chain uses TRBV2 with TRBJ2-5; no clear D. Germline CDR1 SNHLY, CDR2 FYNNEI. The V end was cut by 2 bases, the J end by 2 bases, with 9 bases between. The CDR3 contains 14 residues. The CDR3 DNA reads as TGTGCCAGCAGTGAAAACTTGGAGCAAGAGACCCAGTACTTC. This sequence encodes CASSENLEQETQYF.

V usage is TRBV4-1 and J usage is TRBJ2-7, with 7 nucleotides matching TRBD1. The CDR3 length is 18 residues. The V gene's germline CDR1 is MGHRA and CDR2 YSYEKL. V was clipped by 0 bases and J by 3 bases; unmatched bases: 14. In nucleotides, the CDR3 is TGCGCCAGCAGCCAAGAACGTTCGCGACAGGGATATGTCTACGAGCAGTACTTC. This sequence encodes CASSQERSRQGYVYEQYF.

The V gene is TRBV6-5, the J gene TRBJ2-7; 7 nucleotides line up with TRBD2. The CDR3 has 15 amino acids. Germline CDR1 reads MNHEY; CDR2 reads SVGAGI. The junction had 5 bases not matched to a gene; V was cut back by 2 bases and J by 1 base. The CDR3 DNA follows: TGTGCCAGCAGTTACCAGCGGGGAGCTTCCTACGAGCAGTACTTC. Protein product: CASSYQRGASYEQYF.